The 24 T cell receptor beta chains given below trace back to one sample, sequenced in a study of T cells in Graves' hyperthyroidism and ophthalmopathy. RNA transcripts provided the source from which TCR beta CDR3 regions were amplified. HTBI primers were employed in a first-round RT-PCR of the TCR CDR3. TCRdb analysed the multiplex PCR reads with MiXCR anew, one entry per CDR3 protein. This table holds roughly 420,000 distinct CDR3 sequences, around a sixth found once. The sequenced material came from blood. These receptors came from a woman between 18 and 29 years old with Graves' hyperthyroidism.

The chain is built from TRBV7-9 and TRBJ2-1, with D unclear. Germline CDR1 reads SEHNR; CDR2 reads FQNEAQ (reference sequence). The CDR3 runs 14 residues. V lost 7 bases and J lost 0, with 10 bases in between. CDR3 protein: CASTYQSSYNEQFF. In DNA form, the CDR3 reads TGTGCCAGCACCTACCAGAGCTCCTACAATGAGCAGTTCTTC.

This clonotype was seen repeatedly, ten times or more. This chain connects TRBV11-2 to TRBJ2-7; the match to TRBD1 covers 9 bases. There are 16 residues in the CDR3. The V gene end was trimmed by 5 bases and the J gene end by 3 bases; junction bases not matched to a gene: 11. Per germline, CDR1 SGHAT and CDR2 FQNNGV. The CDR3 sequence: CASSRLEGQGFYEQYF. The CDR3 nucleotides read TGTGCCAGCAGCCGCTTAGAGGGACAGGGTTTCTACGAGCAGTACTTC.

This clonotype was counted between two and nine times. This rearrangement joins TRBV7-9 to TRBJ2-3; TRBD2 matches 12 bases. Germline V gene sequence: CDR1 SEHNR, CDR2 FQNEAQ (reference sequence). CDR3 length: 17 amino acids. Trimming took 1 base from V and 1 from J; bases not matched to a gene: 3. The CDR3 DNA is TGTGCCAGCAGCTTAGTTTCTAGCGGGGGGGGCACAGATACGCAGTATTTT. Its protein is CASSLVSSGGGTDTQYF.

This clonotype was observed a handful of times. V usage is TRBV5-1 and J usage is TRBJ2-1; possibly TRBD2 for D (6 bases). Germline V gene data show CDR1 as SGHRS and CDR2 as YFSETQ. Trimming took 0 bases from V and 8 from J, leaving 18 bases between them. CDR3 length equals 16 residues. The chain's CDR3 is CASSLVPREETDEQFF. CDR3 DNA sequence: TGCGCCAGCAGCTTGGTCCCCAGGGAGGAAACGGATGAGCAGTTCTTC.

This clonotype was counted a few times. The chain recombines TRBV27 with TRBJ2-1; D remains unclear. Germline values: CDR1 MNHEY, CDR2 SMNVEV (reference sequence). This CDR3 contains 14 residues. With 0 bases removed from V and 5 bases from J, the gap between germline ends came to 8 bases. The CDR3 DNA reads as TGTGCCAGCAGTTTATCCATTGTCAACAATGAGCAGTTCTTC. This translates into CASSLSIVNNEQFF.

This clonotype was seen at least ten times. The chain links TRBV6-1 to TRBJ1-5, with 7 bases that match TRBD1. The germline V gene has CDR1 MNHNS and CDR2 SASEGT. The CDR3 runs to 13 residues. With 6 bases clipped from V and 13 bases from J, the junction kept 12 bases outside the gene matches. DNA of the CDR3: TGTGCCAGCAGAAGGGGGCAGGGGCCACTTCAGCATTTT. It yields the protein CASRRGQGPLQHF.

This clonotype was recorded at least ten times. This sequence joins TRBV7-6 and TRBJ2-7; TRBD1 matches 7 bases. J gave up 0 bases and V 4 bases, and 9 bases lay outside the gene matches. The germline V gene has CDR1 SGHVS and CDR2 FNYEAQ. CDR3 size: 16 residues. CDR3 DNA: TGTGCCAGCAGCTCCGCCCCGGGACAGAGCTCCTACGAGCAGTACTTC. This gives the protein CASSSAPGQSSYEQYF.

V usage is TRBV18 and J usage is TRBJ1-1, with a possible D match to TRBD1 (6 bases). The V and J ends lost 4 bases and 4 bases respectively, with 13 bases between them. Looked up from germline, CDR1 is KGHSH and CDR2 is LQKENI. The CDR3 is made up of 14 amino acids. The CDR3 reads CASSRGRGITEAFF. The DNA of the CDR3 is TGTGCCAGCTCACGGGGCAGGGGTATCACTGAAGCTTTCTTT.

In this sample, this clonotype turned up many times. This chain links TRBV7-3 with TRBJ2-7, with D perhaps TRBD2 (5 bases). V was clipped by 0 bases and J by 6 bases, with 12 bases between them. Germline V gene sequence: CDR1 SGHTA, CDR2 FQGTGA. The CDR3 is made up of 14 amino acids. CDR3 loop: CASSLTGGPSEQYF. The CDR3 DNA sequence: TGTGCCAGCAGCTTAACTGGAGGTCCCTCCGAGCAGTACTTC.

The chain employs TRBV29-1 and TRBJ2-7, with 8 bases lining up with TRBD2. CDR1 and CDR2 (germline): SQVTM, ANQGSEA. V lost 2 bases, J lost 3 bases, and 6 bases stayed unmatched. The CDR3 length is 14 residues. CDR3 nucleotides: TGCAGCGTTGAATCGGCCGGGACTAGCTACGAGCAGTACTTC. It codes for CSVESAGTSYEQYF.

This clonotype was detected a few times. The chain joins TRBV2 to TRBJ2-5; no definite D call. CDR3 length: 17 residues. CDR1 SNHLY and CDR2 FYNNEI come from the germline V gene. The V and J ends lost 7 bases and 0 bases respectively, with 21 bases between them. The DNA for the CDR3 is TGTGCCAGCAATGTAAGACCGACTCATGCATACCAAGAGACCCAGTACTTC. The encoded protein is CASNVRPTHAYQETQYF.

This clonotype was recorded at least ten times. The rearrangement joins TRBV7-3 to TRBJ2-2; the D is unclear. The V end lost 5 bases, the J end lost 2 bases, and 6 bases lay between the germline ends. The CDR3 totals 13 residues. Germline CDR1 is SGHTA and CDR2 is FQGTGA. CDR3 residues: CASSRSNTGELFF. As DNA, the CDR3 is TGTGCCAGCAGCCGCTCAAACACCGGGGAGCTGTTTTTT.

This clonotype was observed a handful of times. The chain joins TRBV4-3 to TRBJ1-1; D is perhaps TRBD1 (6 bases). Looked up from germline, CDR1 is LGHNA and CDR2 is YSLEER. With 1 base removed from V and 4 bases from J, the gap between germline ends came to 13 bases. This CDR3 region has 15 residues. The CDR3 DNA follows: TGCGCCAGCAGCCAAGGTATCGGACAGCTCACTGAAGCTTTCTTT. This translates into CASSQGIGQLTEAFF.

This clonotype was counted a few times. The chain recombines TRBV11-2 with TRBJ2-7, with unresolved D. The CDR3 is 15 amino acids. Looked up from germline, CDR1 is SGHAT and CDR2 is FQNNGV. V lost 5 bases, J lost 0 bases, and 14 bases lay in between. The CDR3 DNA reads as TGTGCCAGCAGCCGAAATAACCCCAGCTCCTACGAGCAGTACTTC. Amino acids: CASSRNNPSSYEQYF.

This clonotype was detected only a few times. The chain couples TRBV7-9 to TRBJ2-5, with D unclear. Per germline, CDR1 SEHNR and CDR2 FQNEAQ (reference sequence). There are 12 residues in the CDR3. The V end was cut by 1 base, the J end by 7 bases, with 7 bases between. CDR3 DNA: TGTGCCAGCAGCTTAGGGGTGGGGACCCAGTACTTC. Protein: CASSLGVGTQYF.

The J gene is TRBJ2-5, the V gene TRBV24-1; a possible D gene is TRBD1 (6 bases). Germline values: CDR1 KGHDR, CDR2 SFDVKD. Deletions cut 4 bases from V and 5 bases from J, with 13 bases between. CDR3 length equals 14 residues. The CDR3, as DNA: TGTGCCACCAGTGACCCCAGGGGCGAGGAGACCCAGTACTTC. Encoded protein: CATSDPRGEETQYF.

This clonotype has at least ten counts. CDR3 DNA: TGCAGTGCCTTAAATGCGGGACTAGGCAATGAGCAGTTCTTC. It is translated as CSALNAGLGNEQFF. The rearrangement links TRBV20-1 to TRBJ2-1; the match to TRBD2 covers 8 bases. The V gene's germline CDR1 is DFQATT and CDR2 SNEGSKA (reference sequence). Trimming removed 6 bases from V and 6 bases from J; junction bases left unmatched: 10. The length of the CDR3 is 14 residues.

The sample holds a few counts of this clonotype. The chain uses TRBV4-1 and TRBJ2-5, with D unresolved. Germline lookup yields CDR1 MGHRA and CDR2 YSYEKL. There are 15 residues in the CDR3. Trimming cost V 2 bases and J 5 bases, with 15 bases left between them. This chain's CDR3 is CASSQLKGVLETQYF. DNA of the CDR3: TGCGCCAGCAGCCAACTAAAGGGCGTTCTGGAGACCCAGTACTTC.

The V call is TRBV11-2, the J call TRBJ2-7; TRBD2 is a possible D gene (5 bases). CDR1 SGHAT and CDR2 FQNNGV come from the germline V gene. The CDR3 sequence is 17 residues long. The V and J ends lost 5 bases and 0 bases respectively, with 20 bases between them. The CDR3: CASSPTVKRSGSYEQYF. The DNA for the CDR3 is TGTGCCAGCAGCCCGACTGTAAAACGAAGCGGCTCCTACGAGCAGTACTTC.

The rearrangement joins TRBV19 to TRBJ1-5, with D maybe TRBD1 (6 bases). V gave up 5 bases and J gave up 2 bases, with 10 bases separating them. Germline CDR1 reads LNHDA; CDR2 reads SQIVND (reference sequence). The CDR3 has 14 residues. The CDR3 region is CASSVQGGNQPQHF. CDR3 bases: TGTGCCAGTAGTGTACAGGGCGGCAATCAGCCCCAGCATTTT.

J is TRBJ1-1 and V is TRBV5-4, with unresolved D. The CDR3 loop spans 16 amino acids. The germline V gene has CDR1 SGHNT and CDR2 YYREEE (reference sequence). V shed 4 bases and J shed 1 base, with 17 bases lying between them. This chain's CDR3 is CASSNPVFGGNTEAFF. As DNA, the CDR3 is TGTGCCAGCAGCAACCCAGTGTTTGGAGGGAACACTGAAGCTTTCTTT.

The rearrangement joins TRBV9 to TRBJ2-7, with TRBD2 matching over 13 bases. The germline gives CDR1 SGDLS, CDR2 YYNGEE. J was trimmed by 5 bases and V by 4 bases; bases with no gene match: 6. The CDR3 is 15 amino acids. The CDR3 DNA follows: TGTGCCAGCAGCATCGAGACTAGCGGGAGGAACGAGCAGTACTTC. Translated: CASSIETSGRNEQYF. The full variable domain, completed using reference TRBV9 and TRBJ2-7, is DSGVTQTPKHLITATGQRVTLRCSPRSGDLSVYWYQQSLDQGLQFLIQYYNGEERAKGNILERFSAQQFPDLHSELNLSSLELGDSALYFCASSIETSGRNEQYFGPGTRLTVT.

The rearrangement uses TRBV27 and TRBJ2-7; 9 bases match TRBD1. Germline V gene data show CDR1 as MNHEY and CDR2 as SMNVEV (reference sequence). The CDR3 runs 14 residues. With V trimmed by 6 bases and J by 3 bases, 6 bases remained unmatched. In nucleotides, the CDR3 is TGTGCCAGCAGCCCGGGACAGGGAGTCTACGAGCAGTACTTC. It translates to CASSPGQGVYEQYF.

The gene calls are TRBV27 and TRBJ2-1, with D possibly matching TRBD2 (6 bases). The CDR3 sequence is 17 residues long. Germline V gives CDR1 MNHEY, CDR2 SMNVEV (reference sequence). V lost 2 bases to trimming and J lost 3 bases, with 17 bases between them. The DNA of the CDR3 is TGTGCCAGCAGTTTACAAGCGGCGGGGCAGATCTACAATGAGCAGTTCTTC. Protein sequence: CASSLQAAGQIYNEQFF.